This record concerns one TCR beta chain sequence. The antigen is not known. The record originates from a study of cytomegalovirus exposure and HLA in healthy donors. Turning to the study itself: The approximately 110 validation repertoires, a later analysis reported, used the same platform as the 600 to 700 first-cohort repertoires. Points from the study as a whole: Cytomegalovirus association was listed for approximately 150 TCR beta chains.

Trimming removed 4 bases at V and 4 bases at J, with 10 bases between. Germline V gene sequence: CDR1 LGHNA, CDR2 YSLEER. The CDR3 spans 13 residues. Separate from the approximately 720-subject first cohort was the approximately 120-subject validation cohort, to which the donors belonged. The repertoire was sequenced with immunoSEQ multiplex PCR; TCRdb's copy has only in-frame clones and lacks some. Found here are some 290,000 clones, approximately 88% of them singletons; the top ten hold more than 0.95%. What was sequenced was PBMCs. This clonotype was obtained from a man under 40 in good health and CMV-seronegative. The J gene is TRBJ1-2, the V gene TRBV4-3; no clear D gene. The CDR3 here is CASSPVEFYGYTF. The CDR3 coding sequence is TGCGCCAGCAGCCCCGTGGAGTTCTATGGCTACACCTTC.